This is a list of T cell receptor beta chains from one sample in a study of beta chain features in type 1 diabetes. Clones were read by immunoSEQ multiplex PCR, and TCRdb kept only the in-frame ones, dropping some. The sample lists about 350,000 clones, about 20% occurring once. Material: naive CD4+ T cells from blood. These receptors all stem from a woman between 18 and 30 years old in good health. CDR3s include the opening cysteine and the closing phenylalanine or tryptophan. The D gene is left open where the match is weak. Where a row states a size, it is once, few, many or the class of an expanded clone; other rows omit it.

D gene	J gene	clone size	V gene	CDR3 DNA	CDR3 protein
TRBD2	TRBJ2-2	few	TRBV5-1	TGCGCCAGCAGCCGGACTAGCGGGAGGTCCACCGGGGAGCTGTTTTTT	CASSRTSGRSTGELFF
TRBD2	TRBJ2-1	few	TRBV5-6	TGTGCCAGCAGCTTGGCCCTAAGCGGGGCTGAGCAGTTCTTC	CASSLALSGAEQFF
.	TRBJ2-2	.	TRBV7-9	TGTGCCAGCAGCGCCCAGGGTCCCGGGGAGCTGTTTTTT	CASSAQGPGELFF
.	TRBJ2-1	.	TRBV5-1	TGCGCCAGCAGCTTACTAGAGGGTGAGCAGTTCTTC	CASSLLEGEQFF
TRBD1	TRBJ2-2	few	TRBV23-1	TGCGCCAGCAGTCAATCCAACAGGGGTAATTGCACCGGGGAGCTGTTTTTT	CASSQSNRGNCTGELFF
.	TRBJ1-2	.	TRBV9	TGTGCCAGCAGTCTAAGTTTCCGGGATGGCTACACCTTC	CASSLSFRDGYTF
TRBD2	TRBJ2-5	.	TRBV9	TGTGCCAGCAGCGTAGGGCTAGCGGAACAAGAGACCCAGTACTTC	CASSVGLAEQETQYF
.	TRBJ2-7	.	TRBV5-1	TGCGCCAGCAGCCTCCCCTGGACTGGCAACGAGCAGTACTTC	CASSLPWTGNEQYF
.	TRBJ2-3	.	TRBV5-1	TGCGCCAGCAGCTTCGGCCGGGGCACAGATACGCAGTATTTT	CASSFGRGTDTQYF
.	TRBJ2-2	.	TRBV6-1	TGTGCCAGCAGTGCGACCTTGGAAAGGGGTAGTTACACCGGGGAGCTGTTTTTT	CASSATLERGSYTGELFF
TRBD1	TRBJ1-1	.	TRBV29-1	TGCAGCGTTGGGGGACAGGCTGGAACTTGGGTTTTCTTT	CSVGGQAGTWVFF
.	TRBJ1-1	few	TRBV2	TGTGCCAGCAGTGATGGTGGACTCACTGAAGCTTTCTTT	CASSDGGLTEAFF
.	TRBJ1-2	few	TRBV4-3	TGCGCCAGCCAGGGGAACTATGGCTACACCTTC	CASQGNYGYTF
.	TRBJ1-5	.	TRBV30	TGTGCCTGGAGTATCACTGGGCCCCAGCATTTT	CAWSITGPQHF
.	TRBJ1-2	.	TRBV11-3	TGTGCCAGCAGCTTTCGACACGGCTATGGCTACACCTTC	CASSFRHGYGYTF
.	TRBJ2-1	.	TRBV4-1	TGCGCCAGCAGAGGAGTTCCGTCTGGCAATGAGCAGTTCTTC	CASRGVPSGNEQFF
.	TRBJ1-2	.	TRBV30	TGTGCCTGGAGTGTACCACAGGAGAACTATGGCTACACCTTC	CAWSVPQENYGYTF
TRBD1	TRBJ1-2	.	TRBV30	TGTGCCTGGAGTCGAGCCTGGGGGGACAGGGGCCTTTATGGCTACACCTTC	CAWSRAWGDRGLYGYTF
.	TRBJ2-5	.	TRBV2	TGTGCCAGCAGGCTGCAGGGGACCCAGTACTTC	CASRLQGTQYF
.	TRBJ1-1	.	TRBV7-9	TGTGCCAGCGCTAGGGGCACTGAAGCTTTCTTT	CASARGTEAFF
TRBD2	TRBJ2-5	.	TRBV7-3	TGTGCCAGCAGCCCGAGCGGGGTCCAAGAGACCCAGTACTTC	CASSPSGVQETQYF
TRBD1	TRBJ1-1	.	TRBV11-2	TGTGCCAGCAGCTTAGGGACAGGGTCTGAAGCTTTCTTT	CASSLGTGSEAFF
.	TRBJ1-1	few	TRBV30	TGTGCCTGGAGAATCCAGGCTGAAGCTTTCTTT	CAWRIQAEAFF
.	TRBJ1-5	once	TRBV5-1	TGCGCCAGCAGCCCTAGGGGGGGCGCGAATCAGCCCCAGCATTTT	CASSPRGGANQPQHF
.	TRBJ1-2	few	TRBV18	TGTGCCAGCTCACCATCCGGACTCGCCTATGGCTACACCTTC	CASSPSGLAYGYTF
.	TRBJ2-3	.	TRBV2	TGTGCCAGCAGTGAAGTGCGGGACAGCGCTACGCAGTATTTT	CASSEVRDSATQYF
.	TRBJ2-1	few	TRBV10-3	TGTGCCATCAGTGAGTCGATCTCCTGGAGTGAGCAGTTCTTC	CAISESISWSEQFF
TRBD2	TRBJ2-5	few	TRBV30	TGTGCCTGGAAGGGACTAGCGGTGCAAGAGACCCAGTACTTC	CAWKGLAVQETQYF
.	TRBJ2-3	.	TRBV7-9	TGTGCCAGCAGCTTAGAAGGGGAGGCAGATACGCAGTATTTT	CASSLEGEADTQYF
.	TRBJ2-3	few	TRBV6-6	TGTGCCAGCAGGACCGGGACTAGCACAGATACGCAGTATTTT	CASRTGTSTDTQYF
.	TRBJ1-1	.	TRBV5-4	TGTGCCAGCAGCTTGGTTCGGGTGAGCGACACTGAAGCTTTCTTT	CASSLVRVSDTEAFF
TRBD1	TRBJ2-3	few	TRBV6-1	TGTGCCAGCAGTAACCCGGGACAGGGGACAGATACGCAGTATTTT	CASSNPGQGTDTQYF
.	TRBJ1-1	.	TRBV7-2	TGTGCCAGCAGCCGCGGGGGGTGGACTGAAGCTTTCTTT	CASSRGGWTEAFF
.	TRBJ1-2	few	TRBV19	TGTGCCAGTAGGCTCGAGGGATGGGGCTACACCTTC	CASRLEGWGYTF
TRBD1	TRBJ2-7	few	TRBV18	TGTGCCAGCTCACCACCGGGACAGGGGCGCTACGAGCAGTACTTC	CASSPPGQGRYEQYF
.	TRBJ2-2	few	TRBV7-6	TGTGCCAGCAGCTTGGAGGGAGGGGAGCTGTTTTTT	CASSLEGGELFF
TRBD2	TRBJ2-1	.	TRBV29-1	TGCAGCGTTGTATTAGCGGGAGGCTACAATGAGCAGTTCTTC	CSVVLAGGYNEQFF
TRBD1	TRBJ2-1	.	TRBV30	TGTGCCTGGAGTGCCGGACAGGGGGGGAAGTCTCTCTTC	CAWSAGQGGKSLF
.	TRBJ2-7	few	TRBV30	TGTGCCCTACTACAGGTGGGGACTTACGAGCAGTACTTC	CALLQVGTYEQYF
.	TRBJ2-7	.	TRBV7-2	TGTGCCAGCAGCTCTCAGGCCAGGGCCTACGAGCAGTACTTC	CASSSQARAYEQYF
.	TRBJ1-5	.	TRBV9	TGTGCCAGCAGCCCTCACCAGCGGGGGGGCAACAATCAGCCCCAGCATTTT	CASSPHQRGGNNQPQHF
TRBD1	TRBJ2-3	few	TRBV30	TGTGCCTGGCGGACAGGGGGCGCGACAGATACGCAGTATTTT	CAWRTGGATDTQYF